Following are 24 T cell receptor beta chains from one sample sequenced in a study of T cell changes during pregnancy in multiple sclerosis. The assay was immunoSEQ multiplex PCR, and TCRdb's table has in-frame clones only and misses some. In the table there are 50,000 to 60,000 clones, about 90% of which are singletons. The sample consisted of CD4+ T cells from peripheral blood mononuclear cells, taken in the first trimester of pregnancy. Receptors were obtained from a female donor with multiple sclerosis, enrolled in a pregnancy study.

The chain recombines TRBV4-1 with TRBJ2-7, with 15 bases that match TRBD2. CDR1 is MGHRA, CDR2 YSYEKL, per germline. The CDR3 loop spans 15 amino acids. J lost 7 bases, V lost 4 bases, and 5 bases had no gene match. CDR3 in amino acids: CASSRGLAGGLEQYF. The CDR3 region has the DNA TGCGCCAGCAGCCGCGGACTAGCGGGAGGGTTGGAGCAGTACTTC.

This rearrangement joins TRBV25-1 to TRBJ2-7; tentatively, D is TRBD2 (7 bases). V was cut by 4 bases and J by 4 bases, with 17 bases left in between. The CDR3 length is 15 residues. The V gene's germline CDR1 is MGHDK and CDR2 SYGVNS. The CDR3 nucleotides are TGTGCCAGCAGTGCCCCCCTAGGGGGGGTATACGAGCAGTACTTC. This encodes CASSAPLGGVYEQYF.

The chain uses TRBV5-8 and TRBJ2-1, with 8 bases matching TRBD2. The V gene end was trimmed by 4 bases and the J gene end by 4 bases; junction bases not matched to a gene: 10. The length of the CDR3 is 16 residues. The germline V gene has CDR1 SGHTS and CDR2 YDEGEE. The CDR3 region has the DNA TGTGCCAGCAGCCCCGGTGTAGCGGGACCATACAATGAGCAGTTCTTC. This encodes CASSPGVAGPYNEQFF.

V and J are TRBV6-1 and TRBJ2-5, with D tentatively TRBD2 (6 bases). Trimming removed 2 bases from V and 7 bases from J, with 23 bases in between. Germline CDR1 and CDR2: MNHNS and SASEGT. This CDR3 region has 17 residues. This chain's CDR3 is CASSETGTSTPWGTQYF. As DNA, the CDR3 is TGTGCCAGCAGTGAAACCGGAACTAGCACCCCTTGGGGGACCCAGTACTTC.

The chain recombines TRBV5-5 with TRBJ2-5, with D possibly TRBD2 on 5 matching bases. V was pared by 0 bases and J by 5 bases, with 8 bases between. This CDR3 has 13 amino acids. The germline V gene has CDR1 SGHKS and CDR2 YYEKEE (reference sequence). The CDR3 reads CASSLGQRETQYF. As DNA, the CDR3 is TGTGCCAGCAGCTTGGGCCAGCGGGAGACCCAGTACTTC.

The chain carries TRBV7-9 and TRBJ1-2, with D perhaps matching TRBD1 (6 bases). V gave up 2 bases and J gave up 4 bases, with 14 bases separating them. Per germline, CDR1 SEHNR and CDR2 FQNEAQ (reference sequence). The CDR3 runs 15 residues. The CDR3 coding sequence is TGTGCCAGCAGCTTAAAAATGGGGGCGGGCTATGGCTACACCTTC. It translates to CASSLKMGAGYGYTF.

The V gene is TRBV9, the J gene TRBJ2-1; 8 bases match TRBD2. This CDR3 has 15 amino acids. J was trimmed by 0 bases and V by 1 base; bases with no gene match: 0. Per germline, CDR1 SGDLS and CDR2 YYNGEE. The CDR3 coding sequence is TGTGCCAGCAGCGTAAGCGGGAGCTCCTACAATGAGCAGTTCTTC. Translating it yields CASSVSGSSYNEQFF.

This rearrangement joins TRBV7-2 to TRBJ1-4; possibly TRBD1 for D (6 bases). Trimming left V 3 bases short and J 7 bases short, with 15 bases between. Per germline, CDR1 SGHTA and CDR2 FQGNSA. This CDR3 comprises 15 residues. DNA for the CDR3: TGTGCCAGCAGCTTGACAGGTTTCGGACGTGAAAAACTGTTTTTT. It yields the protein CASSLTGFGREKLFF.

A few counts support this clone. CDR3 sequence: CASSPERNPNSPLHF. In nucleotides, the CDR3 is TGTGCCAGCTCACCTGAGAGGAACCCTAATTCACCCCTCCACTTT. The V gene is TRBV18, the J gene TRBJ1-6; D not certain. The CDR3 consists of 15 residues. The germline gives CDR1 KGHSH, CDR2 LQKENI. Trimming took 3 bases from V and 6 from J, leaving 12 bases between them.

V and J are TRBV4-3 and TRBJ1-2; weak D call: TRBD1 (6 bases). The CDR3 covers 15 residues. The germline V gene has CDR1 LGHNA and CDR2 YSLEER. Trimming removed 3 bases from V and 2 bases from J, with 13 bases in between. CDR3 coding DNA: TGCGCCAGCAGCCAGGGTGACAGGCCGAACTATGGCTACACCTTC. It codes for CASSQGDRPNYGYTF.

V gene TRBV29-1 combines with J gene TRBJ2-1; 9 bases map to TRBD2. Trimming removed 4 bases from V and 7 bases from J; junction bases left unmatched: 2. Looked up from germline, CDR1 is SQVTM and CDR2 is ANQGSEA. This CDR3 spans 12 amino acids. CDR3 in amino acids: CSVGSGSNEQFF. CDR3 nucleotides: TGCAGCGTTGGTAGCGGGAGTAATGAGCAGTTCTTC.

The chain combines TRBV7-2 with TRBJ2-5, with TRBD2 matching over 12 bases. This CDR3 spans 16 amino acids. The V and J ends lost 5 bases and 4 bases, in that order; junction bases with no gene match: 8. The germline CDR1 and CDR2 sequences are SGHTA and FQGNSA. The CDR3 sequence: CASSNRLAGERETQYF. CDR3 in DNA: TGTGCCAGCAGCAATAGACTAGCGGGGGAACGAGAGACCCAGTACTTC.

This sequence joins TRBV7-9 and TRBJ2-1; TRBD2 aligns across 13 bases. V was pared by 5 bases and J by 4 bases, with 8 bases of the junction left unmatched. Germline values: CDR1 SEHNR, CDR2 FQNEAQ (reference sequence). The CDR3 sequence is 17 residues long. The CDR3 DNA is TGTGCCAGCAGCCATTGGACTAGCGGGAGTTGGTACAATGAGCAGTTCTTC. It translates to CASSHWTSGSWYNEQFF.

This clone appeared a single time. The CDR3 here is CASSLAMAAGVGTGELFF. CDR3 coding DNA: TGTGCCAGCAGCTTAGCTATGGCAGCGGGAGTGGGCACCGGGGAGCTGTTTTTT. This sequence joins TRBV7-6 and TRBJ2-2; 8 bases line up with TRBD2. This CDR3 has 18 amino acids. V lost 0 bases to trimming and J lost 4 bases; unmatched junction nucleotides: 10. Germline CDR1 and CDR2: SGHVS and FNYEAQ.

The CDR3 loop reads CASSISLAKNIQYF. DNA for the CDR3: TGTGCCAGTAGCATCAGTCTAGCCAAAAACATTCAGTACTTC. This chain uses TRBV19 with TRBJ2-4, with D unresolved. The V gene's germline CDR1 is LNHDA and CDR2 SQIVND (reference sequence). Trimming removed 6 bases at V and 0 bases at J, with 9 bases between. The CDR3 extends over 14 amino acids.

This rearrangement joins TRBV5-8 to TRBJ2-1, with 9 bases fitting TRBD2. Germline trimming cut 6 bases from V and 4 bases from J; bases unmatched to any gene: 11. Per the germline V gene, CDR1 is SGHTS and CDR2 is YDEGEE. The CDR3 has 16 amino acids. For the CDR3, the DNA is TGTGCCAGCAACCCCTGGGCTAGCGGGGAGTACAATGAGCAGTTCTTC. It encodes CASNPWASGEYNEQFF.

A single count supports this clone. This chain connects TRBV5-1 to TRBJ2-3; 8 bases map to TRBD2. V lost 0 bases and J lost 5; bases outside the gene matches: 8. The CDR3 consists of 16 residues. Germline CDR1 and CDR2: SGHRS and YFSETQ. The CDR3: CASSLAIAGYRDTQYF. For the CDR3, the DNA is TGCGCCAGCAGCTTGGCGATAGCGGGATATAGAGATACGCAGTATTTT.

The chain uses TRBV19 and TRBJ2-5; 7 bases map to TRBD2. The CDR3 totals 14 residues. Germline CDR1 is LNHDA and CDR2 is SQIVND (reference sequence). With V trimmed by 6 bases and J by 2 bases, 6 bases remained unmatched. CDR3 residues: CASSHSGAQETQYF. CDR3 DNA sequence: TGTGCCAGTAGCCACAGCGGGGCGCAAGAGACCCAGTACTTC.

The chain combines TRBV10-3 with TRBJ2-4, with TRBD2 identical over 12 bases. CDR1 and CDR2 from the germline V gene are ENHRY and SYGVKD. V lost 0 bases to trimming and J lost 4 bases; unmatched junction nucleotides: 7. This CDR3 has 18 amino acids. This CDR3 is CAISESTVLAGGKNIQYF. The CDR3 nucleotides read TGTGCCATCAGTGAGTCGACGGTTCTAGCGGGAGGGAAAAACATTCAGTACTTC.

This clone was picked up one time. CDR3 bases: TGTGCCAGCAGTGAAGGCCTCCACAGGGGTGGAAACACCATATATTTT. Its translation is CASSEGLHRGGNTIYF. This chain joins TRBV6-1 and TRBJ1-3; TRBD1 matches 7 bases. The germline V gene has CDR1 MNHNS and CDR2 SASEGT. J lost 3 bases, V lost 1 base, and 6 bases had no gene match. The CDR3 contains 16 residues.

This clone was seen only a few times. This chain connects TRBV2 to TRBJ1-5, with a weak D call TRBD1 (6 bases). Germline-derived CDR1 and CDR2 are SNHLY and FYNNEI. The CDR3 contains 17 residues. V lost 7 bases, J lost 2 bases, and 21 bases lay in between. The CDR3 nucleotides are TGTGCCAGCACCCCTAGGGTGGGGGGGGCGGGCAATCAGCCCCAGCATTTT. It is translated as CASTPRVGGAGNQPQHF.

This chain links TRBV27 with TRBJ2-4; a possible D gene is TRBD1 (6 bases). Germline CDR1 MNHEY, CDR2 SMNVEV (reference sequence). Trimming stripped 5 bases from V and 0 bases from J, with 20 bases between. The CDR3 totals 18 residues. The CDR3, as DNA: TGTGCCAGCAGTCTTAAAGGATGGACAGAACTAGCCAAAAACATTCAGTACTTC. Translated, it gives CASSLKGWTELAKNIQYF.

V and J are TRBV11-3 and TRBJ2-7, with TRBD1 as a possible D gene (6 bases). The germline V and J ends were trimmed by 3 bases and 5 bases, with 11 bases remaining between them. This CDR3 comprises 13 residues. Germline CDR1 is SGHNT and CDR2 is YENEEA. CDR3 DNA sequence: TGTGCCAGCAGCTTGCAGGGGTCCAACGAGCAGTACTTC. It is translated as CASSLQGSNEQYF.

The chain couples TRBV7-9 to TRBJ1-4; 8 nucleotides align to TRBD1. Germline V gene lookup returns CDR1 SEHNR and CDR2 FQNEAQ (reference sequence). The CDR3 contains 15 residues. With V trimmed by 1 base and J by 5 bases, 3 bases remained unmatched. The CDR3 nucleotides are TGTGCCAGCAGCTTAGGGGGACAGGAGAATGAAAAACTGTTTTTT. Translating it yields CASSLGGQENEKLFF.